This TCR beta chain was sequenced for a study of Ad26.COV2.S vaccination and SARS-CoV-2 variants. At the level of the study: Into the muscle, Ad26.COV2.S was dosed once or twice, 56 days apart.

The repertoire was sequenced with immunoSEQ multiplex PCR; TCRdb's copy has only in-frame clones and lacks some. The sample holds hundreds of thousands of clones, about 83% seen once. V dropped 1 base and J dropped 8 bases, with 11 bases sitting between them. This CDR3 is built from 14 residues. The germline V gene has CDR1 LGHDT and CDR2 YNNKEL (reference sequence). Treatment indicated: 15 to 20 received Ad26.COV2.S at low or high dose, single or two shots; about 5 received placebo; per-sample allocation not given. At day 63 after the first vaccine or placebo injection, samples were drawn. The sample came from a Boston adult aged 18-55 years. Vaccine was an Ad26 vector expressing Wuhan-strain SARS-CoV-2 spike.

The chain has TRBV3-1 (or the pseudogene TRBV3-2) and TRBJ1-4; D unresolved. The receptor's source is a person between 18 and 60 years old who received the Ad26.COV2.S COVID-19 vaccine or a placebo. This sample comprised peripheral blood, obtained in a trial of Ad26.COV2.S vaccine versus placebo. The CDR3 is CASSQVYRGEKLFF. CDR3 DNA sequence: TGTGCCAGCAGCCAAGTTTACAGAGGGGAAAAACTGTTTTTT.